This TCR beta chain derives from a study of blood T cell repertoires in COVID-19. The wider study: The United States, Italy and Spain provided the acute and convalescent COVID-19 samples.

Profiled with immunoSEQ multiplex PCR; TCRdb holds only in-frame clones, not every one. This table has tens of thousands of clones, 88% appearing once. V dropped 1 base and J dropped 0 bases, with 19 bases sitting between them. Germline V lookup: CDR1 GTSNPN, CDR2 SVGIG (reference sequence). This CDR3 region has 18 residues. The origin of this receptor is a woman aged 55-70 years with COVID-19, enrolled during active disease. The sequencing input was peripheral blood. The V call is TRBV30, the J call TRBJ2-4, with D perhaps matching TRBD1 (6 bases). As DNA, the CDR3 is TGTGCCTGGAGTGGGACAGCAGTCCTCAATCAAGCCAAAAACATTCAGTACTTC. Its translation: CAWSGTAVLNQAKNIQYF.